These 8 T cell receptor beta chains share one sample of origin, sequenced in a study of blood T cells in healthy people across ages. A second PCR of 7 to 11 cycles used a sample-barcoded 5' primer and a J-beta primer mix. MiXCR, applied by TCRdb to the 5' RACE reads, yields one record per CDR3 protein. This table has 1.4 million or so distinct CDR3 sequences, about 42% appearing once. Sequencing was performed on blood. Receptors were obtained from a woman younger than 35 in good health.

Details on this clonotype: Sequence at one end of the junction differs from germline and may be a read error. The chain has TRBV7-6 and TRBJ1-1; D call uncertain. The germline V gene encodes CDR1 SGHVS and CDR2 FNYEAQ. CDR3 length equals 13 residues. Here the CDR3 DNA reads TGTGCCATCAGCTTAGGCGTGAACACTGAAGCTTTCTTT. Protein: CAISLGVNTEAFF. Filled out from reference TRBV7-6 and TRBJ1-1, the complete variable domain reads GAGVSQSPRYKVTKRGQDVALRCDPISGHVSLYWYRQALGQGPEFLTYFNYEAQQDKSGLPNDRFSAERPEGSISTLTIQRTEQRDSAMYRCAISLGVNTEAFFGQGTRLTVV.

The count of this clonotype is one. The chain uses TRBV6-5 and TRBJ2-7; TRBD1 aligns across 8 bases. CDR1 is MNHEY and CDR2 is SVGAGI in the germline V gene. This CDR3 contains 15 residues. With 6 bases clipped from V and 6 bases from J, the junction kept 13 bases outside the gene matches. The chain's CDR3 is CASRVLTGGLTEQYF. The CDR3 region has the DNA TGTGCCAGCAGGGTACTAACAGGGGGTTTGACCGAGCAGTACTTC.

The chain couples TRBV15 to TRBJ2-5; D uncertain. Trimming cost V 3 bases and J 2 bases, with 7 bases left between them. This CDR3 is built from 13 residues. Germline values: CDR1 LNHNV, CDR2 YYDKDF (reference sequence). The CDR3 DNA follows: TGTGCCACCAGCAGGACTCTTCAAGAGACCCAGTACTTC. This sequence encodes CATSRTLQETQYF.

This rearrangement joins TRBV20-1 to TRBJ2-2; D possibly corresponds to TRBD1 (6 bases). Germline loops: CDR1 DFQATT, CDR2 SNEGSKA (reference sequence). Trimming left V 1 base short and J 2 bases short, with 14 bases between. The CDR3 consists of 16 residues. CDR3 in amino acids: CSARGNSDSNTGELFF. The CDR3 nucleotides read TGCAGTGCTAGAGGTAACTCGGACAGTAACACCGGGGAGCTGTTTTTT.

This clonotype was counted between two and nine times. The chain is built from TRBV30 and TRBJ1-2; D may be TRBD1 (6 bases). V was shortened by 5 bases and J by 6 bases, with 13 bases between the two germline ends. Looked up from germline, CDR1 is GTSNPN and CDR2 is SVGIG (reference sequence). This CDR3 contains 12 residues. CDR3 loop: CAWGKTGHGYTF. CDR3 sequence (DNA): TGTGCCTGGGGGAAAACAGGGCATGGCTACACCTTC.

V gene TRBV29-1 combines with J gene TRBJ2-5; D may be TRBD2 (6 bases). V lost 4 bases, J lost 5 bases, and 8 bases lay in between. Germline V gene lookup returns CDR1 SQVTM and CDR2 ANQGSEA. This CDR3 has 11 amino acids. CDR3 protein: CSVAGSETQYF. The CDR3 bases are TGCAGCGTTGCCGGGAGTGAGACCCAGTACTTC.

This clonotype was seen a few times. The V and J genes are TRBV24-1 and TRBJ2-3; unclear D gene. This CDR3 contains 12 residues. Germline V lookup: CDR1 KGHDR, CDR2 SFDVKD. V gave up 4 bases and J gave up 7 bases, with 8 bases separating them. The CDR3 sequence is CATSDSTNTQYF. In DNA form, the CDR3 reads TGTGCCACCAGTGACAGTACGAATACGCAGTATTTT.

Here the CDR3 DNA reads TGTGCCAGCAGTCCCCCCCCAGCGACGAACGAGCAGTACTTC. This sequence encodes CASSPPPATNEQYF. This chain links TRBV28 with TRBJ2-7, with D uncertain. Looked up from germline, CDR1 is MDHEN and CDR2 is SYDVKM. The V and J ends lost 5 bases and 5 bases respectively, with 16 bases between them. The CDR3 contains 14 residues.